The present entry profiles one T cell receptor beta chain with its context. This clone showed up just a few times. The specificity of this receptor is unknown. No much larger clonotype is one base removed from it; base qualities were not supplied. The ViraFEST assay stimulated PBMC with viral peptide pools and then used TCR sequencing to identify antigen-specific CD4+ T cell clonotypes by expansion. After roughly 11 days of culture, CD4+ T cells were isolated with the EasySep CD4+ T cell isolation kit. Two doses of either the BNT162b2 or the mRNA-1273 mRNA SARS-CoV-2 vaccine were administered to participants. Negative nucleocapsid antibody results before and after vaccination confirmed that the healthy vaccine recipients had no prior SARS-CoV-2 infection. Around 2 million PBMC per well were cultured in IMDM with about 4.8% human AB serum, roughly 10 IU/ml IL-2 and gentamicin, plus 10 ug/ml peptides. On days 3 and 7, half of the culture medium was replaced with fresh IL-2-containing medium. Unless noted otherwise, every peptide stimulation condition was grown in triplicate wells. PBMC were separated from whole blood using Ficoll-Paque Plus gradient centrifugation and were then either cryopreserved at -140C or used fresh. The spike proteins of SARS-CoV-2 and of the common cold coronaviruses HCoV-NL63, HCoV-OC43 and HCoV-229E were spanned by overlapping peptide pools. The QIAamp micro DNA kit was used to extract genomic DNA from the cultured CD4+ T cells.

The protocol used for the library was the immunoSEQ multiplex PCR assay. DNA from the cultured and isolated CD4+ T cells underwent TCR beta CDR3 sequencing. Processing in the source paper ran as follows. Non-productive TCR sequences were removed, reads were trimmed to the CDR3 region, and CDR3s of at least 7 amino acids were retained. Antigen-specific clonotypes were identified using the MANAFEST web app by comparison of expansion in peptide wells against reference cultures. To be called positive, a clone needed expansion at FDR<0.05 compared with the reference and with all other wells, an odds ratio greater than 5, and a frequency greater than 0.1% in two replicate wells. A clonotype was defined as cross-reactive if the clonotype was significantly expanded both in SARS-CoV-2 spike wells and in at least one common cold coronavirus spike condition. CDR3 similarity was assessed by Levenshtein distance using the stringdist R package, and unrooted trees were constructed with ape in R 3.6.1. The immuneACCESS repertoire file appears here via TCRdb, limited to in-frame rearrangements. These files lack a portion of the clones; in checked studies, under half of the deficit traces to unresolved V genes, and the cause of the others is not known. V, J and clone size reflect that table, while D and trimming were determined from the DNA. Present in this sample are around 81,000 clones, over 70% of which were seen just once. Of the sample, roughly 1.1% falls within the top ten clones.

This specimen comes from a study of vaccination effects on CD4 cells after COVID-19 (dated 2022 in TCRdb). In terms of the full investigation: Across the study, the median time from the second dose to post-vaccine sampling was 72 days (range 14 to 241). In both COVID-19 convalescent patients and infection-naive vaccine recipients, the study compared SARS-CoV-2 spike-specific CD4+ TCR repertoires from before mRNA vaccination with those from after it. Altogether, approximately 10 COVID-19 convalescent patients and a few SARS-CoV-2-naive healthy vaccine recipients made up the full study. The Oncomine TCR Beta short-read assay on an Illumina iSeq 100 was used to sequence cultures from other donors in the study.

The study at large found these results: In healthy vaccine recipients, vaccine-induced clones were almost all SARS-CoV-2 mono-reactive, with only 1 of 255 cross-reactive with common cold coronaviruses. Clones induced by infection and clones induced by vaccination both contracted markedly at late timepoints after vaccination, which fits with T cell responses waning over time. Limitations of the study were the small number of convalescent patients and the absence of early post-infection timepoints.

From the cysteine through the phenylalanine, the CDR3 covers 16 amino acids. The only DNA kept is the CDR3, 48 bases in frame from the first base. Trimming leaves V shorter by 0 bases and J shorter by 12 bases, with the junction holding 11 bases beyond the gene matches. The germline V gene specifies SGHRS as CDR1 and YFSETQ as CDR2. The sequence came from a human donor who received a COVID-19 vaccine. The specimen comprised CD4+ T cells from PBMCs cultured with HCoV-OC43 spike peptides, sampled after COVID-19 vaccination. What this sample's cell subset or site label stands for: HCoV-OC43 spike overlapping peptide pool stimulation. Recombination connected TRBV5-1 to TRBJ2-1; 11 bases in between match TRBD2. The CDR3 region: CASSLDRPSGGPRQFF. The DNA reads as follows: TGCGCCAGCAGCTTGGATCGGCCTAGCGGGGGGCCCCGGCAGTTCTTC.